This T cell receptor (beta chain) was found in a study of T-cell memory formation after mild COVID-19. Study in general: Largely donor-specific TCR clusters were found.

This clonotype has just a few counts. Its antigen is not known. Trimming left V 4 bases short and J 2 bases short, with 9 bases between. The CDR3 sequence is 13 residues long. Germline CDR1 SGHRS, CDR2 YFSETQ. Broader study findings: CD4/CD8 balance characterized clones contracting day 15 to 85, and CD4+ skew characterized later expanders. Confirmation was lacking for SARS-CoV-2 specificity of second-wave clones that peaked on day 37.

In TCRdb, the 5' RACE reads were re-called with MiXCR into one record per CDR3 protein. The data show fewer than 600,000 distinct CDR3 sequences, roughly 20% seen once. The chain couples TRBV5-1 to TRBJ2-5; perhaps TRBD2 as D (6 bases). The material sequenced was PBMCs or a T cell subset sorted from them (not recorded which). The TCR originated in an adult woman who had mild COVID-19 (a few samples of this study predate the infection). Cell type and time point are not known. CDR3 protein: CASSEGRQETQYF. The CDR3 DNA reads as TGCGCCAGCAGCGAGGGGAGGCAAGAGACCCAGTACTTC.